Following are 17 T cell receptor beta chains from one sample sequenced in a study of blood T cell repertoires in COVID-19. The protocol was immunoSEQ multiplex PCR, while the TCRdb copy is restricted to in-frame clones and leaves out a portion. This table holds about 170,000 clones, approximately 83% found once. Sequencing input: peripheral blood. Receptor source: a man between 65 and 80 years old with active or convalescent COVID-19.

Only a few counts were recorded for this clone. In DNA, the CDR3 is TGTGCCAGCAGCGTCGGAGCCAGAGGTGATCAGCCCCAGCATTTT. Protein product: CASSVGARGDQPQHF. This sequence joins TRBV9 and TRBJ1-5; D not certain. The CDR3 is 15 amino acids. Germline loops: CDR1 SGDLS, CDR2 YYNGEE. V lost 2 bases, J lost 5 bases, and 14 bases lay in between. The variable domain in full, completed from reference TRBV9 and TRBJ1-5, reads DSGVTQTPKHLITATGQRVTLRCSPRSGDLSVYWYQQSLDQGLQFLIQYYNGEERAKGNILERFSAQQFPDLHSELNLSSLELGDSALYFCASSVGARGDQPQHFGDGTRLSIL.

The chain couples TRBV28 to TRBJ1-2; D uncertain. This CDR3 spans 15 amino acids. Trimming took 7 bases from V and 8 from J, leaving 23 bases between them. Germline V gene sequence: CDR1 MDHEN, CDR2 SYDVKM. The chain's CDR3 is CASTLGGYGFSGYTF. CDR3 sequence (DNA): TGTGCCAGCACCCTAGGCGGGTATGGTTTTTCGGGCTACACCTTC.

The genes are TRBV19 and TRBJ1-5; the match to TRBD1 covers 7 bases. The CDR3 spans 15 residues. Germline V gives CDR1 LNHDA, CDR2 SQIVND (reference sequence). V trimming: 10 bases; J trimming: 4 bases; junction bases outside the gene matches: 13. CDR3 amino acids: CAIKETTGSNQPQHF. The CDR3 coding sequence is TGTGCCATCAAGGAAACGACAGGGTCTAATCAGCCCCAGCATTTT.

This clone showed up just once. The chain uses TRBV12-5 and TRBJ1-2; 7 nucleotides align to TRBD1. This CDR3 is built from 13 residues. Germline trimming cut 2 bases from V and 5 bases from J; bases unmatched to any gene: 2. In germline, CDR1 is LGHNT, CDR2 FRNRAP. CDR3 nucleotides: TGTGCTAGTGGTTTGTGGGACAGTTATGGCTACACCTTC. Translated: CASGLWDSYGYTF.

The chain links TRBV3-1 (or the pseudogene TRBV3-2) to TRBJ1-5; D remains unclear. Deletions cut 1 base from V and 9 bases from J, with 7 bases between. The CDR3 is 12 amino acids. Germline values: CDR1 LGHDT, CDR2 YNNKEL (reference sequence). The CDR3 region is CASSQGFRPQHF. CDR3 coding DNA: TGTGCCAGCAGCCAAGGATTCAGGCCCCAGCATTTT.

The CDR3 spells CASSAAPNYGYTF. The CDR3 DNA sequence: TGCGCCAGCTCGGCGGCACCTAACTATGGCTACACCTTC. The chain couples TRBV4-3 to TRBJ1-2; D uncertain. V lost 8 bases and J lost 0, with 10 bases in between. The CDR3 totals 13 residues. Germline V gives CDR1 LGHNA, CDR2 YSLEER.

This clone was counted once. The chain uses TRBV23-1 and TRBJ2-7; TRBD2 matches at 7 bases. TRBV23-1 is an ORF, and what it does is uncertain. V was clipped by 4 bases and J by 4 bases; unmatched bases: 7. The CDR3 has 14 residues. The CDR3 sequence is CASSPHGGGYEQYF. Here the CDR3 DNA reads TGCGCCAGCAGTCCCCATGGGGGGGGTTACGAGCAGTACTTC.

The chain uses TRBV5-6 and TRBJ2-3, with D perhaps TRBD1 (6 bases). V lost 7 bases, J lost 0 bases, and 15 bases lay in between. The germline gives CDR1 SGHDT, CDR2 YYEEEE. This CDR3 region has 15 residues. CDR3 sequence (DNA): TGTGCCAGCTCACAGGGACACTATAGCACAGATACGCAGTATTTT. Protein: CASSQGHYSTDTQYF.

Turning to this clone: The sample holds other DNA sequences that translate to the same CDR3. V gene TRBV29-1 combines with J gene TRBJ1-2, with no clear D. The CDR3 spans 10 residues. The V gene's germline CDR1 is SQVTM and CDR2 ANQGSEA. With 5 bases removed from V and 8 bases from J, the gap between germline ends came to 9 bases. The CDR3 region has the DNA TGCAGCGTTAGGCAGGTGGGCTACACCTTC. It yields the protein CSVRQVGYTF. The full variable domain, with the rest looked up from reference TRBV29-1 and TRBJ1-2, is SAVISQKPSRDICQRGTSLTIQCQVDSQVTMMFWYRQQPGQSLTLIATANQGSEATYESGFVIDKFPISRPNLTFSTLTVSNMSPEDSSIYLCSVRQVGYTFGSGTRLTVV.

This chain connects TRBV4-3 to TRBJ1-2; TRBD1 matches 10 bases. Germline loops: CDR1 LGHNA, CDR2 YSLEER. This CDR3 has 15 amino acids. Trimming at V came to 4 bases and at J to 4 bases, leaving 6 bases not matched to a gene. The CDR3 region is CASSLRQGAGYGYTF. DNA of the CDR3: TGCGCCAGCAGCCTACGACAGGGGGCCGGCTATGGCTACACCTTC.

This clone was observed a few times. CDR3: CASSRGGYNSPLHF. The CDR3 DNA sequence: TGTGCCAGCAGCAGGGGCGGGTATAATTCACCCCTCCACTTT. The V call is TRBV2, the J call TRBJ1-6; weak D call: TRBD1 (6 bases). The CDR3 extends over 14 amino acids. V was shortened by 6 bases and J by 4 bases, with 10 bases between the two germline ends. Germline V CDR1 and CDR2: SNHLY, FYNNEI.

The chain has TRBV4-1 and TRBJ1-2; 10 bases are a match to TRBD1. Germline lookup yields CDR1 MGHRA and CDR2 YSYEKL. The CDR3 extends over 15 amino acids. Trimming at V came to 2 bases and at J to 4 bases, leaving 4 bases not matched to a gene. CDR3 sequence reads: CASSQRQGAGYGYTF. The CDR3 DNA sequence: TGCGCCAGCAGCCAACGACAGGGGGCCGGCTATGGCTACACCTTC.

This chain links TRBV18 with TRBJ2-3; 8 bases align to TRBD1. The CDR3 has 16 residues. Germline CDR1 reads KGHSH; CDR2 reads LQKENI. V dropped 1 base and J dropped 1; count of bases not matched to a gene: 4. The DNA for the CDR3 is TGTGCCAGCTCACCACTGGGGACAGGACGCACAGATACGCAGTATTTT. Translated: CASSPLGTGRTDTQYF.

The chain carries TRBV7-6 and TRBJ1-1; maybe TRBD1 (6 bases). Trimming left V 1 base short and J 0 bases short, with 9 bases between. This CDR3 is built from 15 residues. The V gene's germline CDR1 is SGHVS and CDR2 FNYEAQ. The CDR3 sequence: CASSLGAGVNTEAFF. The CDR3, as DNA: TGTGCCAGCAGCTTAGGGGCAGGGGTGAACACTGAAGCTTTCTTT.

The V gene is TRBV3-1 (or the pseudogene TRBV3-2), the J gene TRBJ2-7; 11 nucleotides align to TRBD2. The germline V gene encodes CDR1 LGHDT and CDR2 YNNKEL (reference sequence). Losses at the gene ends were 0 bases for V and 3 bases for J; bases not matched to a gene: 7. This CDR3 contains 17 residues. The CDR3 DNA follows: TGTGCCAGCAGCCAAGAATCCCAACTAGCGGGAGTCTACGAGCAGTACTTC. Translating gives CASSQESQLAGVYEQYF.

Only one count was recorded for this clone. V usage is TRBV5-1 and J usage is TRBJ1-1; TRBD1 agrees at 7 bases. The CDR3 sequence is 16 residues long. CDR1 SGHRS and CDR2 YFSETQ come from the germline V gene. V was clipped by 4 bases and J by 3 bases; unmatched bases: 12. CDR3 DNA: TGCGCCAGCAGCATACAACCTCAGGGGGATCACACTGAAGCTTTCTTT. Translating it yields CASSIQPQGDHTEAFF.

The chain carries TRBV5-5 and TRBJ1-5; 9 nucleotides line up with TRBD1. The CDR3 is 16 residues long. Trimming at V came to 0 bases and at J to 5 bases, leaving 6 bases not matched to a gene. Looked up from germline, CDR1 is SGHKS and CDR2 is YYEKEE (reference sequence). In DNA form, the CDR3 reads TGTGCCAGCAGCTTGGAGGGGACAGGGAGGTATCAGCCCCAGCATTTT. As protein: CASSLEGTGRYQPQHF.